This T cell receptor (beta chain) was captured in a study of control samples from healthy donors and cancer patients. Here immunoSEQ multiplex PCR was the method, and the copy in TCRdb shows in-frame clones only, minus some. The sample records 150,000 or so clones, about 90% being singletons. Specimen: blood. The sequence came from a man aged 18 to 35 in good health.

The CDR3 DNA is TGTGCCAGCAGTCCACTTAGACAGGGGAATCAGCCCCAGCATTTT. Translation gives CASSPLRQGNQPQHF. This rearrangement joins TRBV6-6 to TRBJ1-5; TRBD1 matches at 8 bases. The CDR3 is 15 residues long. Germline V CDR1 and CDR2: MNHNY, SVGAGI (reference sequence). The junction had 7 bases not matched to a gene; V was cut back by 5 bases and J by 4 bases.